These T cell receptor beta chains were read from a single sample in a study of radiotherapy plus CTLA-4 blockade in lung cancer. Profiled with immunoSEQ multiplex PCR; TCRdb holds only in-frame clones, not every one. The sample lists around 45,000 clones; nearly 90% were seen once. The sequencing used peripheral blood, collected from a patient treated with radiotherapy plus ipilimumab. The receptors shown here come from a human donor with non-small cell lung cancer whose response to radiotherapy plus ipilimumab could not be evaluated. CDR3s include the opening cysteine and the closing phenylalanine or tryptophan. Each record gives: V gene, D gene, J gene, clone size, CDR3 protein, CDR3 DNA. D genes are given only for firm matches. Clone size is not always given. Where it is, it says once, few, many or a class for expanded clones.

>TRBV18|TRBD1|TRBJ2-7|-
CASSPDRAFAYEQYF
TGTGCCAGCTCACCAGACAGGGCTTTCGCCTACGAGCAGTACTTC
>TRBV7-2|-|TRBJ2-7|-
CASSPQVSGGEQYF
TGTGCCAGCAGCCCCCAGGTTTCGGGCGGGGAGCAGTACTTC
>TRBV19|TRBD1|TRBJ1-2|once
CASRATGGEGGTGYTF
TGTGCCAGTAGGGCTACAGGGGGTGAAGGTGGGACTGGCTACACCTTC
>TRBV9|-|TRBJ2-1|-
CASSPRQGRDEQFF
TGTGCCAGCAGCCCCAGACAGGGGAGGGATGAGCAGTTCTTC
>TRBV7-9|-|TRBJ1-2|few
CASSPGSGWGYTF
TGTGCCAGCAGCCCAGGATCAGGTTGGGGCTACACCTTC
>TRBV5-1|TRBD2|TRBJ2-3|-
CASSLGPTYSGGAAPTQYF
TGCGCCAGCAGCTTGGGTCCCACTTACAGCGGGGGGGCGGCCCCTACGCAGTATTTT
>TRBV6-1|TRBD2|TRBJ2-3|-
CASSVTSGRTDTQYF
TGTGCCAGCAGTGTGACTAGCGGGCGCACAGATACGCAGTATTTT
>TRBV28|TRBD1|TRBJ1-2|few
CASSVTGELTSYTF
TGTGCCAGCAGTGTCACAGGGGAGCTAACGAGCTACACCTTC
>TRBV5-1|-|TRBJ1-2|-
CASRVYEGNYGYTF
TGCGCCAGTCGGGTTTATGAGGGAAACTATGGCTACACCTTC
>TRBV28|TRBD1|TRBJ2-7|-
CASSPGQSYEQYF
TGTGCCAGCAGCCCGGGACAGTCCTACGAGCAGTACTTC
>TRBV18|-|TRBJ2-2|-
CASSLFSTGELFF
TGTGCCAGCTCCTTGTTTAGCACCGGGGAGCTGTTTTTT
>TRBV7-2|TRBD2|TRBJ2-1|-
CASSMGLAGGRNEQFF
TGTGCCAGCAGCATGGGACTAGCGGGGGGTAGGAATGAGCAGTTCTTC
>TRBV25-1|-|TRBJ1-6|-
CASSERRLGFNRPPLHF
TGTGCCAGCAGTGAAAGGCGGCTCGGCTTTAATCGCCCACCCCTCCACTTT
>TRBV7-8|TRBD2|TRBJ2-2|-
CATVPAREGNTGELFF
TGTGCCACCGTACCGGCGCGGGAGGGGAACACCGGGGAGCTGTTTTTT
>TRBV18|-|TRBJ1-2|-
CASSPPRRNYGYTF
TGTGCCAGCTCACCCCCCAGGCGAAACTATGGCTACACCTTC
>TRBV4-3|-|TRBJ1-2|-
CASSQLGLIHYGYTF
TGCGCCAGCAGCCAACTCGGTCTAATCCACTATGGCTACACCTTC
>TRBV15|-|TRBJ2-7|-
CATSKGLGAYEQYF
TGTGCCACCAGCAAAGGACTGGGAGCCTACGAGCAGTACTTC
>TRBV5-1|TRBD2|TRBJ2-5|-
CASRSLAGTKTQETQYF
TGCGCCAGCAGAAGCCTAGCGGGAACGAAGACCCAAGAGACCCAGTACTTC
>TRBV29-1|-|TRBJ1-2|-
CSVDHQGSGGTYGYTF
TGCAGCGTTGACCACCAAGGGTCAGGAGGGACCTATGGCTACACCTTC
>TRBV27|TRBD1|TRBJ1-2|-
CASSYLGQGDGYTF
TGTGCCAGCAGTTACCTTGGACAGGGGGATGGCTACACCTTC
>TRBV4-3|TRBD2|TRBJ2-5|-
CASSPGTSGGETQYF
TGCGCCAGCAGCCCCGGGACTAGCGGGGGGGAGACCCAGTACTTC
>TRBV28|-|TRBJ1-3|-
CASKPGEKSGNTIYF
TGTGCCAGCAAACCAGGGGAGAAGTCTGGAAACACCATATATTTT
>TRBV10-3|-|TRBJ2-7|-
CASRLSLEREQYF
TGTGCCTCCAGACTTTCACTCGAAAGGGAGCAGTACTTC
>TRBV11-2|-|TRBJ1-6|-
CASSLVPGSNSPLHF
TGTGCCAGCAGCTTAGTTCCGGGGAGCAATTCACCCCTCCACTTT
>TRBV2|-|TRBJ1-6|-
CASSVEGVGYNSPLHF
TGTGCCAGCAGTGTAGAGGGGGTGGGTTATAATTCACCCCTCCACTTT
>TRBV9|-|TRBJ1-1|-
CASAQGLGTEAFF
TGTGCCAGCGCCCAGGGACTAGGCACTGAAGCTTTCTTT
>TRBV7-9|-|TRBJ2-1|-
CASSLNGIGEQFF
TGTGCCAGCAGCTTAAACGGTATCGGTGAGCAGTTCTTC
>TRBV15|-|TRBJ2-1|-
CATSIPGIYNEQFF
TGTGCCACCAGCATCCCGGGGATCTACAATGAGCAGTTCTTC
>TRBV4-1|-|TRBJ1-1|-
CASSQDAGARTEAFF
TGCGCCAGCAGCCAAGATGCGGGGGCACGCACTGAAGCTTTCTTT
>TRBV2|-|TRBJ2-3|once
CASSVGDTQYF
TGTGCCAGCAGTGTCGGAGATACGCAGTATTTT
>TRBV11-3|-|TRBJ2-5|-
CASSLDRAETQYF
TGTGCCAGCAGCTTAGACAGGGCGGAGACCCAGTACTTC
>TRBV19|-|TRBJ1-2|-
CASSPHDRLDGYTF
TGTGCCAGTAGTCCACATGACAGGTTGGATGGCTACACCTTC
>TRBV7-6|TRBD1|TRBJ1-5|once
CASSLGPQGNQPQHF
TGTGCCAGCAGCTTGGGTCCACAGGGGAATCAGCCCCAGCATTTT
>TRBV9|TRBD1|TRBJ2-3|-
CASSVRDRVPDTQYF
TGTGCCAGCAGCGTAAGGGACAGGGTCCCAGATACGCAGTATTTT
>TRBV5-4|-|TRBJ2-6|-
CASSLLADSGANVLTF
TGTGCCAGCAGCTTACTAGCAGACTCTGGGGCCAACGTCCTGACTTTC
>TRBV7-2|TRBD1|TRBJ2-2|-
CASSLGDRRNTGELFF
TGTGCCAGCAGCTTAGGGGACAGACGGAACACCGGGGAGCTGTTTTTT
>TRBV6-6|-|TRBJ2-3|-
CASSPGVPDTQYF
TGTGCCAGCAGCCCAGGGGTCCCAGATACGCAGTATTTT
>TRBV10-3|TRBD1|TRBJ1-1|-
CATTERTGGPNTEAFF
TGTGCCACCACAGAGAGGACAGGGGGTCCCAACACTGAAGCTTTCTTT
>TRBV15|-|TRBJ1-2|-
CATSREGGGGYTF
TGTGCCACCAGCAGAGAGGGGGGGGGTGGCTACACCTTC
>TRBV5-1|TRBD2|TRBJ2-5|-
CASSLGTSGGAVETQYF
TGCGCCAGCAGCTTAGGGACTAGCGGGGGGGCCGTCGAGACCCAGTACTTC
>TRBV28|-|TRBJ1-2|-
CAADRQDYGYTF
TGTGCCGCAGACAGGCAGGACTATGGCTACACCTTC